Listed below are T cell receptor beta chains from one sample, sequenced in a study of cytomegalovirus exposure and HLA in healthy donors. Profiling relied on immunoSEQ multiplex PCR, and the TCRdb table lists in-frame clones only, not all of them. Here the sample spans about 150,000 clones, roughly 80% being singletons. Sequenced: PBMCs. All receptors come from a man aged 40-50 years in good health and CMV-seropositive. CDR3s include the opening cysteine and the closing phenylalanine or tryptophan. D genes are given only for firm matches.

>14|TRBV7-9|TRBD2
CASSRSAGGDEQYF
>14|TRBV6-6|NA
CASSYLGDAYEQYF
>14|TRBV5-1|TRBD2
CASSLAGASGEQFF
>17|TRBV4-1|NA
CASSQVRGGLSYNEQFF
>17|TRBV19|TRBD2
CASSIEGLAASYNEQFF
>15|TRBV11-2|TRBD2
CASSLILAGGDEQFF
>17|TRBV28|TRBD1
CASSLWTGGSAKNSQYF
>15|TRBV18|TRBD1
CASSPERGLGNTIYF
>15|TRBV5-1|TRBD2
CASRSLAGGPGEQFF
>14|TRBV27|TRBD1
CASSLSGQYYGYTF
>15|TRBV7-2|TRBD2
CASSLKLAGVETQYF
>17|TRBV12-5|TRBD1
CASGLVIRQGVEDTQYF
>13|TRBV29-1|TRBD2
CSVSWGGEETQYF
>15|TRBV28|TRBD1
CASSPIDRDQETQYF
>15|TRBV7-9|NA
CASSLGDSGTDTQYF
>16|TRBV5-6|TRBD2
CASTERAGGSYNEQFF
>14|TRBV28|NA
CASSPLGSTDTQYF
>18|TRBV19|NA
CASSSPTPSRAATDTQYF
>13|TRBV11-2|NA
CASSLLRVHGYTF
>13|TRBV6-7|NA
CASSRGTQETQYF
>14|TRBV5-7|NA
CASSPGRGGTEAFF
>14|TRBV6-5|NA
CASSAGWRENEQFF
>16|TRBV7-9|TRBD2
CSSSWGAGANQETQYF
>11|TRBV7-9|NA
CASTNERGQYF
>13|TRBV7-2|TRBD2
CASSSSGRDEQYF
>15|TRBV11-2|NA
CASSQRRPGANVLTF
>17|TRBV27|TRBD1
CASSLSPGTDMYNEQFF
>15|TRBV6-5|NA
CASSHQGDGYNEQFF
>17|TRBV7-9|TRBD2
CASSLVLAGAKNGELFF
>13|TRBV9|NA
CASNPEGVGRYTF
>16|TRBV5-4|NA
CASSLGQGYSYNEQFF
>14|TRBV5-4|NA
CASTSRTGAGTQYF
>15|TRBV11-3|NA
CASSLGSSGANGLTF
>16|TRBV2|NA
CASSGPPGGLNTEAFF
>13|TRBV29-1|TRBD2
CSVSGRMGNEQFF
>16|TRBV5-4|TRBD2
CASSAGGLAGTGELFF
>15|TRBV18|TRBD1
CASSPQDRVRSEAFF
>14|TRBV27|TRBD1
CASSPRTGGGEQYF
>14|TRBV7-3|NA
CASSPGLNTGELFF
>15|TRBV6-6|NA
CASSYSRVRSYEQYF